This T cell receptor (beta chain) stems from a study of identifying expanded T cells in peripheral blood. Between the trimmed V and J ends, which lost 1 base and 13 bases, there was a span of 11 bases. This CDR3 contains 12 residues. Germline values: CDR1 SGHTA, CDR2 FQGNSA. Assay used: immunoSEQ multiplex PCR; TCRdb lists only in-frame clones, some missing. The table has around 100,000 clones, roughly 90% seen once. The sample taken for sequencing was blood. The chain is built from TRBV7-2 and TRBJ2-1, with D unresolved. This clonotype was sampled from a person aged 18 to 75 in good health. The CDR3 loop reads CASSLEVARQFF. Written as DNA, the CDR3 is TGTGCCAGCAGCTTAGAGGTGGCCCGACAGTTCTTC.